These T cell receptor beta chains were read from a single sample in a study of CD8 T cells in Susac syndrome. TCRdb passed the immunoSEQ multiplex PCR reads through MiXCR, listing each CDR3 protein once. Of about 82,000 distinct CDR3 sequences listed, approximately 96% are singletons. Sequenced material: CD8+ T cells from PBMCs. The origin of the receptors is a human donor with Susac syndrome. The CDR3 runs from the conserved cysteine through the conserved F or W. Each record gives: V gene, J gene, CDR3 protein.

v_call: TRBV2
j_call: TRBJ2-1
cdr3_aa: CASSQSGLSSYNEQFF

v_call: TRBV20-1
j_call: TRBJ1-2
cdr3_aa: CSASKQAHGYTF

v_call: TRBV29-1
j_call: TRBJ1-1
cdr3_aa: CSVETGETEAFF

v_call: TRBV30
j_call: TRBJ1-1
cdr3_aa: CAWAWDSISNTEAFF

v_call: TRBV20-1
j_call: TRBJ1-2
cdr3_aa: CSAPREGQGFLLSLSYGYTF

v_call: TRBV30
j_call: TRBJ2-1
cdr3_aa: CAWSGGNPYNEQFF

v_call: TRBV27
j_call: TRBJ1-1
cdr3_aa: CASRMAMNTEAFF

v_call: TRBV4-3
j_call: TRBJ1-6
cdr3_aa: CASSQAISFNSPLHF

v_call: TRBV15
j_call: TRBJ1-2
cdr3_aa: CATSSGEVQGGPYGYTF

v_call: TRBV20-1
j_call: TRBJ1-1
cdr3_aa: CSAETGRATEAFF

v_call: TRBV3-1
j_call: TRBJ1-4
cdr3_aa: CASSHDEKLFF

v_call: TRBV30
j_call: TRBJ2-2
cdr3_aa: CAWSATALLTGELFF

v_call: TRBV20-1
j_call: TRBJ1-5
cdr3_aa: CSAREVVGRTGSNQPQHF

v_call: TRBV30
j_call: TRBJ2-3
cdr3_aa: CAWRLGVKGTDTQYF

v_call: TRBV6-2/TRBV6-3
j_call: TRBJ2-1
cdr3_aa: CARTRGPSNEQFF